Below, one TCR beta chain is given with its context. These data come from a study of blood T cell repertoires in COVID-19. Study background: Samples representing acute and convalescent COVID-19 were sourced from the United States, Italy and Spain.

In the authors' methods: Amplification with reference gene primers provided the estimates of nucleated cell counts. Generated by immunoSEQ multiplex PCR, the TCRdb table keeps only in-frame clones and is missing some. The D gene and trimming were derived from the DNA, and the V and J assignments and clone size from that table. The profile shows 250,000 to 300,000 clones, approximately 90% of them singletons. Per the germline V gene, CDR1 is MGHRA and CDR2 is YSYEKL. J lost 7 bases, V lost 3 bases, and 10 bases had no gene match. This CDR3 is built from 18 residues. The sequenced material came from peripheral blood. This sequence joins TRBV4-1 and TRBJ2-2, with 14 nucleotides matching TRBD2. This sequence originates from a woman in her 30s who had recovered from COVID-19. CDR3 DNA: TGCGCCAGCAGCCACCTAGGACTAGCGGGGGGCCGGGGCGGGGAGCTGTTTTTT. Translated, it gives CASSHLGLAGGRGGELFF.